A selection of T cell receptor beta chains follows, all from one sample in a study of blood T cell repertoires in COVID-19. Sequencing was performed with immunoSEQ multiplex PCR; in TCRdb, only in-frame clones are kept and a portion is missing. The sample records 250,000 to 350,000 clones, roughly 88% being singletons. Input material: PBMCs or T cells enriched from blood (not recorded which). These receptors were taken from a woman in her twenties or thirties who had recovered from COVID-19. Each CDR3 is given with its conserved first and last residue. Each record gives: clone size, D gene, V gene, J gene, CDR3 length, CDR3 protein, CDR3 DNA. The D gene is left open where the match is weak. Clone size is shown for a subset of rows, as once, few, many or a class of expanded clone.

once,.,TRBV3-1/TRBV3-2,TRBJ2-1,12,CASSPLGDEQFF,TGTGCCAGCAGCCCTCTAGGGGATGAGCAGTTCTTC
.,TRBD1,TRBV18,TRBJ1-2,15,CASSPTGGPNYGYTF,TGTGCCAGCTCACCCACAGGGGGACCTAACTATGGCTACACCTTC
few,.,TRBV5-4,TRBJ1-6,17,CASSEGHSFSYNSPLHF,TGTGCCAGCAGCGAGGGCCACTCCTTCTCCTATAATTCACCCCTCCACTTT
.,.,TRBV18,TRBJ2-5,15,CASSPRGGAWETQYF,TGTGCCAGCTCACCCCGAGGAGGAGCTTGGGAGACCCAGTACTTC
.,.,TRBV28,TRBJ2-6,21,CASSPGQVWQVRFSGANVLTF,TGTGCCAGCAGTCCCGGTCAGGTGTGGCAGGTCAGATTCTCTGGGGCCAACGTCCTGACTTTC
.,.,TRBV5-5,TRBJ2-5,15,CASSLGSTGRETQYF,TGTGCCAGCAGCTTGGGTTCGACAGGAAGGGAGACCCAGTACTTC
.,.,TRBV25-1,TRBJ1-1,15,CASSEEGGAVTEAFF,TGTGCCAGCAGTGAGGAGGGGGGGGCTGTTACTGAAGCTTTCTTT
.,.,TRBV12-3/TRBV12-4,TRBJ2-7,13,CASSFEPGSEQYF,TGTGCCAGCAGTTTTGAACCGGGGAGCGAGCAGTACTTC
.,.,TRBV5-1,TRBJ1-2,12,CASSLQGDGYTF,TGCGCCAGCAGCTTACAGGGAGATGGCTACACCTTC
.,.,TRBV24-1,TRBJ2-1,13,CATRTSSYNEQFF,TGTGCCACTCGTACTAGCTCCTACAATGAGCAGTTCTTC
.,TRBD1,TRBV10-3,TRBJ2-3,16,CAISAPGQGATDTQYF,TGTGCCATCAGTGCACCGGGACAGGGGGCAACAGATACGCAGTATTTT
.,.,TRBV5-6,TRBJ1-1,17,CASSLVGGNGLNTEAFF,TGTGCCAGCAGCTTGGTAGGAGGAAATGGGTTGAACACTGAAGCTTTCTTT
few,.,TRBV10-2,TRBJ2-6,16,CASSNPTGSGANVLTF,TGCGCCAGCAGTAACCCGACGGGCTCTGGGGCCAACGTCCTGACTTTC
.,TRBD1,TRBV6-5,TRBJ1-3,15,CASKLGQGVGNTIYF,TGTGCCAGCAAACTGGGACAGGGGGTCGGAAACACCATATATTTT
few,.,TRBV10-2,TRBJ1-1,13,CASRGGLTVEAFF,TGCGCCAGCAGGGGGGGACTAACTGTTGAAGCTTTCTTT
.,TRBD1,TRBV5-1,TRBJ2-7,15,CASSLAGTGYNEQYF,TGCGCCAGCAGCTTGGCCGGGACAGGTTATAACGAGCAGTACTTC
few,TRBD1,TRBV7-8,TRBJ1-2,14,CASSTRDRNYGYTF,TGTGCCAGCAGTACGCGGGACAGGAACTATGGCTACACCTTC
.,TRBD2,TRBV30,TRBJ2-5,12,CAWGSGVKTQYF,TGTGCCTGGGGGAGCGGGGTGAAGACCCAGTACTTC
once,TRBD2,TRBV27,TRBJ2-3,17,CASRTLRTRSYGDTQYF,TGTGCCAGCCGTACTCTCCGGACTAGATCGTATGGAGATACGCAGTATTTT
.,.,TRBV12-3/TRBV12-4,TRBJ2-5,11,CASSGGESQYF,TGTGCCAGCAGTGGAGGGGAGAGCCAGTACTTC
.,.,TRBV27,TRBJ1-6,13,CASSLSLFSPLHF,TGTGCCAGCAGTTTATCCCTATTTTCACCCCTCCACTTT
.,TRBD1,TRBV28,TRBJ2-3,16,CASSRWTGASTDTQYF,TGTGCCAGCAGTCGATGGACAGGGGCCAGCACAGATACGCAGTATTTT
few,.,TRBV11-2,TRBJ1-2,14,CASSFSQNPYGYTF,TGTGCCAGCAGCTTCTCACAGAACCCCTATGGCTACACCTTC
.,.,TRBV6-1,TRBJ2-5,16,CASSDRGTSLGETQYF,TGTGCCAGCAGTGACCGGGGGACCAGCCTGGGGGAGACCCAGTACTTC
.,.,TRBV6-5,TRBJ1-1,14,CASCRGFVNTEAFF,TGTGCCAGCTGTAGGGGTTTCGTGAACACTGAAGCTTTCTTT
once,.,TRBV5-1,TRBJ2-5,15,CASSPPFRGSETQYF,TGCGCCAGCAGCCCCCCCTTTAGGGGATCAGAGACCCAGTACTTC
.,.,TRBV6-4,TRBJ1-1,15,CASSAPGGMNTEAFF,TGTGCCAGCAGTGCCCCCGGGGGAATGAACACTGAAGCTTTCTTT
.,TRBD1,TRBV27,TRBJ2-6,19,CASSPLPGQTPSGANVLTF,TGTGCCAGCAGTCCCCTTCCGGGACAGACCCCCTCTGGGGCCAACGTCCTGACTTTC
once,TRBD2,TRBV2,TRBJ2-1,16,CASSEASGGAFDEQFF,TGTGCCAGCAGTGAAGCGAGCGGGGGGGCATTTGATGAGCAGTTCTTC
.,TRBD1,TRBV15,TRBJ1-2,16,CATSRIPWTGVQGYTF,TGTGCCACCAGCAGGATCCCCTGGACAGGGGTTCAGGGCTACACCTTC
.,.,TRBV5-6,TRBJ2-1,15,CASSGMGLSYNEQFF,TGTGCCAGCAGTGGGATGGGACTCTCCTACAATGAGCAGTTCTTC
.,TRBD1,TRBV11-2,TRBJ2-5,15,CASSFFQGAQETQYF,TGTGCCAGCAGCTTTTTCCAGGGGGCCCAAGAGACCCAGTACTTC
.,TRBD2,TRBV5-1,TRBJ2-1,16,CASSLRSGTSYNEQFF,TGCGCCAGCAGCTTGAGGAGCGGGACCTCATACAATGAGCAGTTCTTC
.,.,TRBV6-5,TRBJ1-1,14,CASSFRGGGTEAFF,TGTGCCAGCAGTTTCAGGGGAGGGGGCACTGAAGCTTTCTTT
once,.,TRBV19,TRBJ1-3,16,CASSVQLQASGNTIYF,TGTGCCAGTAGTGTCCAATTACAGGCGTCTGGAAACACCATATATTTT
.,.,TRBV28,TRBJ1-1,14,CASNPHTGRIEAFF,TGTGCCAGCAACCCCCATACAGGAAGAATTGAAGCTTTCTTT
.,TRBD1,TRBV2,TRBJ1-1,16,CASSLQGSRSNTEAFF,TGTGCCAGCAGTCTACAGGGGAGTCGGTCGAACACTGAAGCTTTCTTT
.,TRBD2,TRBV3-1/TRBV3-2,TRBJ2-7,15,CASSQVAGGPYEQYF,TGTGCCAGCAGCCAAGTGGCGGGGGGCCCCTACGAGCAGTACTTC
.,TRBD1,TRBV18,TRBJ1-4,15,CASSFPGQGSEKLFF,TGTGCCAGCTCGTTTCCGGGACAGGGGAGTGAAAAACTGTTTTTT
.,.,TRBV11-3,TRBJ2-1,17,CASSLSSGLQTGWQQFF,TGTGCCAGCAGCTTGTCAAGCGGGCTTCAAACTGGGTGGCAGCAGTTCTTC
.,.,TRBV4-2,TRBJ2-2,15,CASSPVRTTPGELFF,TGTGCCAGCAGCCCAGTCCGGACAACTCCCGGGGAGCTGTTTTTT
.,.,TRBV9,TRBJ2-5,15,CASSVGWRLKETQYF,TGTGCCAGCAGCGTAGGATGGAGGCTTAAGGAGACCCAGTACTTC
once,.,TRBV4-1,TRBJ2-1,19,CASSPLGGARPSRFNEQFF,TGCGCCAGCAGCCCATTAGGGGGGGCGCGTCCCTCTCGCTTTAATGAGCAGTTCTTC
.,.,TRBV5-1,TRBJ1-2,13,CASSLRSEDGYTF,TGCGCCAGCAGCTTGAGGTCAGAGGATGGCTACACCTTC
.,.,TRBV6-5,TRBJ1-1,14,CASTEQGRNTEAFF,TGTGCCAGCACCGAACAGGGTAGGAACACTGAAGCTTTCTTT
.,.,TRBV19,TRBJ1-4,15,CASSIPQGYREKLFF,TGTGCCAGTTCGATCCCTCAGGGGTATCGGGAAAAACTGTTTTTT
.,.,TRBV30,TRBJ1-1,12,CAFVTGGTEAFF,TGTGCCTTCGTGACCGGGGGGACTGAAGCTTTCTTT
.,.,TRBV14,TRBJ2-5,16,CASSQDSDPRGETQYF,TGTGCCAGCAGCCAAGATTCTGACCCTCGGGGAGAGACCCAGTACTTC
.,.,TRBV19,TRBJ1-2,15,CASSMPPGARYGYTF,TGTGCCAGTAGTATGCCGCCAGGGGCTCGCTATGGCTACACCTTC
.,.,TRBV28,TRBJ1-2,15,CASSLFGTPNIGYTF,TGTGCCAGCAGTTTGTTCGGGACACCTAATATTGGCTACACCTTC
.,.,TRBV29-1,TRBJ2-3,13,CSVIYRSGDTQYF,TGCAGCGTTATATACAGGTCCGGAGATACGCAGTATTTT
.,.,TRBV15,TRBJ2-7,16,CATSRDPGISANEQYF,TGTGCCACCAGCAGAGATCCCGGAATTAGCGCCAACGAGCAGTACTTC
.,TRBD1,TRBV6-5,TRBJ2-1,15,CASSTGTGIFDEQFF,TGTGCCAGCAGTACCGGGACAGGGATTTTCGATGAGCAGTTCTTC
.,.,TRBV9,TRBJ2-7,14,CASSVGVNPYEQYF,TGTGCCAGCAGCGTGGGAGTGAACCCCTACGAGCAGTACTTC
.,TRBD2,TRBV6-6,TRBJ2-3,16,CASSYSETSGTDTQYF,TGTGCCAGCAGTTACTCGGAGACTAGCGGAACAGATACGCAGTATTTT
.,.,TRBV9,TRBJ2-7,14,CASSVGRGAYEQYF,TGTGCCAGCAGCGTAGGACGGGGAGCCTACGAGCAGTACTTC
.,.,TRBV5-8,TRBJ2-1,16,CASSPQGPSYYNEQFF,TGTGCCAGCAGCCCCCAGGGCCCGTCTTACTACAATGAGCAGTTCTTC
.,.,TRBV5-5,TRBJ1-1,14,CASSLIQGGTEAFF,TGTGCCAGCAGCTTGATCCAGGGAGGCACTGAAGCTTTCTTT